This TCR beta chain was identified in a study of cytomegalovirus exposure and HLA in healthy donors (dated by TCRdb to about 2017). For context, the study as a whole: According to an earlier analysis of 550 to 750 of the donors, about 179 million T cells yielded 90 million to 140 million unique TCR beta sequences and around 280 Gb of sequence data. An early release that covered approximately 600 HLA-typed donors contained 300 to 350 gigabases of sequencing data and around 80 million unique TCR sequences. Of the approximately 400 genotyped donors, approximately 81% were placed in the genetic ancestry cluster associated with self-reported Caucasian donors. The study was designed to test whether signatures of past pathogen exposure could be identified by cataloging public T cell receptors. The study profiled the T cell repertoires of 500 to 800 subjects by immunosequencing and related them to cytomegalovirus serostatus. A separate validation cohort of about 110 different subjects was used in addition to the approximately 700-subject first cohort. High-throughput TCR immunosequencing, statistical association of individual TCRs with disease status, and machine learning were combined to predict cytomegalovirus infection status. To study patterns of TCR occurrence, a later analysis re-analyzed previously published TCR beta repertoires from just over 650 donors and added high-resolution HLA genotyping. The later analysis used no new phenotypic data to find candidate immune exposures, relying instead on TCR beta sequences and their occurrence across donors. An earlier analysis of 450 to 750 of the donors used high-throughput TCR beta sequencing to judge whether each TCR beta V gene segment behaved as functional or pseudogenic. Donor age, sex, ethnicity and CMV serostatus were compiled together with the repertoire data. A later genetic analysis took genome-wide SNP genotypes for about three fifths of the roughly 670 donors and used that subset as a discovery cohort. All discovery cohort repertoires had been generated using a single sequencing platform. Class I and class II HLA loci were covered by the typing at four-digit resolution. Typing coverage varied by locus: roughly 629-640 donors for A, B, C, DRB1 and DQB1; about 520 for DQA1; 600 to 610 for DPA1; about 450 for DPB1. Several DR-DQ haplotypes were treated as single units for association and clustering because of strong linkage in the cohort. On average, roughly 250,000 unique TCR beta nucleotide sequences were sequenced per donor among roughly 430 genotyped donors of the cohort, with roughly 18% of those sequences being non-productive.

Library preparation used the immunoSEQ multiplex PCR assay. A mixture of 60 forward primers for TCR Vbeta segments and 13 reverse primers for TCR Jbeta segments was used in the multiplex PCR. The CDR3 region of rearranged TCR beta genes was amplified from genomic DNA with a multiplex PCR assay. The amplified TCR beta libraries were sequenced on the Illumina HiSeq System as 87-base-pair reads. The paper's processing steps were these. Across the roughly 640 repertoires, a later analysis counted 60 million to 90 million unique TCR beta chains, 9.5 million to 13 million of which were shared by at least two donors. To remove PCR and sequencing errors, raw reads were error-corrected and collapsed into unique sequences using a nearest-neighbor algorithm that merged closely related sequences. CDR3 sequences were aligned to IMGT reference sequences to assign V, D and J gene segments. Each retained sequence needed at least a six-nucleotide match to both a V gene segment and a J gene segment. Rearrangements were classified as productive when the CDR3 lacked stop codons and remained in frame with V and J, and all other rearrangements were classified as non-productive. CDR3 was defined according to IMGT convention as the region running from the second conserved V-encoded cysteine to the conserved J-encoded phenylalanine. In an earlier analysis of roughly 580 of the donors, sequences lacking an unambiguous match to a single V gene segment were excluded. In an earlier analysis of 500 to 750 of the donors, V segments were called functional above 56.7% productive rearrangements and were called segregating when the between-donor standard deviation exceeded 5%. A statistical classification framework was built for diagnosing cytomegalovirus status from the catalog of TCR beta chain sequences. V and J gene assignment, in a later analysis, came from comparing TCR nucleotide sequences with IMGT/GENE-DB human TR gene sequences. Using the TCRdist pipeline, a later analysis assigned CDR3 sequences along with most-parsimonious VDJ recombination scenarios. In a later analysis, every TCR beta chain was defined by the combination of its CDR3 amino acid sequence and its V-gene family, and reads without a unique V-gene family were dropped. To address suspected cross-contamination and a sequencing artifact, a later analysis removed a few hundred highly shared, low-generation-probability nucleotide sequences. For each public chain, a later analysis derived a clonal expansion index from normalized ranks of inferred template counts within each repertoire. A later analysis computed generation probabilities with a VDJ recombination model fitted to out-of-frame rearrangements, and checked the results against IGoR. Hypergeometric tests were used in a later analysis to score TCR-TCR, TCR-HLA and TCR-CMV co-occurrence, with a repertoire-size bias correction applied to the TCR pairs. A later analysis estimated false discovery rates by permuting HLA or CMV assignments 20 times. In a later analysis, co-occurring TCRs were grouped using DBSCAN, and TCRdist sequence similarity was added for clustering within HLA-allele-positive subsets. Repertoires with fewer than 30,000 or more than 120,000 public chains were left out of co-occurrence clustering, as were about 5 repertoires with anomalous nucleotide sharing. TCRdb re-hosts the immuneACCESS table, in-frame sequences only. Its copies lack some clones; in the studies checked, an unresolved V gene accounts for under half of them, and the cause for the rest is not known. That table supplies the V and J calls and clone size; D and trimming were determined from the DNA. This sample's clone table shows fewer than 100,000 clones. The leading ten clones occupy around 1.6% of the sample.

Notes on this clone: Its antigen specificity is not known.

The CDR3 spans 17 residues, from the cysteine through the phenylalanine. The DNA shown is the 51-base CDR3, in frame from base 1. Ends trimmed: V by 0 bases, J by 5 bases; bases unmatched to a gene: 9. CDR1 and CDR2 were assigned from the germline V gene as MGHRA and YSYEKL. The cohort consisted of 600 or so healthy bone marrow donors. Cohort members were all nominally healthy when sampled, although unrecorded immune exposures were likely present. The donor tested CMV seronegative and was one of the 352 seronegative cohort members. Every donor gave a peripheral blood sample, and the peripheral blood mononuclear cells from that sample were used for TCR beta sequencing. The Qiagen DNeasy Blood Extraction Kit was used to extract genomic DNA from the blood cell samples. Overall study outcomes, separate from this receptor: The presence/absence analyses assumed that sequencing depth was roughly uniform across donors, and that assumption may not be true. Strong co-occurrence of HLA alleles, especially DR and DQ, made assigning TCR associations to individual alleles difficult. A later genetic analysis reported fewer N-insertions in productive TCRs among donors in an Asian-associated ancestry cluster than the roughly 620-donor mean. A later analysis reported that several top co-occurrence clusters appeared linked to parvovirus B19, influenza, CMV and Epstein-Barr virus. In this cohort, only TCR beta chains were sequenced, and detectable features were limited by the absence of alpha or paired-chain data. A further reported finding was that TCR beta sequences accurately predicted the HLA-A and HLA-B alleles for most subjects in the first cohort. A few of the identified cytomegalovirus-associated TCR beta chains were confirmed in vitro to be specific for cytomegalovirus antigens. Most TCR sequences were seen in very few donors, while some public TCRs were found in many individuals. A total of fewer than 200 TCR beta chains were listed by the study as associated with cytomegalovirus. Cytomegalovirus status was reported to be diagnosed by the classifier with high specificity and sensitivity in both the original and validation cohorts. A later genetic analysis associated a missense DCLRE1C variant with V-gene and J-gene trimming of TCR beta chains, and an independent cohort replicated the association. The authors suggested that the approach could potentially be generalized to other disease states and immunological phenotypes. Because HLA typing was unavailable for some donors at each locus, only the typed subset was used in association tests. A later analysis found that HLA-associated TCR beta chains were more clonally expanded and had lower generation probabilities than equally common non-associated chains. The earlier analysis of 587 of the donors excluded roughly 16 rarely observed V segments, including chromosome 9 orphons, because counts were too low. A later analysis found that TCR association rates varied across HLA loci, with DRB1 alleles showing the most associated TCRs and HLA-C alleles the fewest. Correlated functional status among segregating V segments might reflect linkage disequilibrium, but an unknown experimental factor could not be ruled out. Specific HLA alleles were associated with 15,000 to 20,000 TCR beta sequences at a false discovery rate of 0.05 in a later analysis. An earlier analysis of 587 of the donors showed that most TCR beta V segments appeared in productive rearrangements either about 87% or about 30% of the time, which broadly matched IMGT annotations. The sequencing pipeline was judged likely to have produced a cluster of highly shared sequence variants as a technical artifact. A later analysis found that most CMV-associated TCR beta chains appeared HLA-restricted, with HLA associations seemingly driven largely by CMV exposure. Some IMGT-functional V segments, including TRBV6-2 and TRBV6-3, could not be told apart with the 87-base-pair reads, so those segments were excluded. The only immune exposure information available for the cohort was CMV serostatus.

The source is a woman in her sixties in good health and CMV-seronegative. Recombination connected TRBV4-1 to TRBJ2-1; the junction holds 8 bases that match TRBD2. Sample: PBMCs. The base sequence is TGCGCCAGCAGCCAAGATGGGGTAGCGGGGATTGACAATGAGCAGTTCTTC. This gives the protein CASSQDGVAGIDNEQFF.